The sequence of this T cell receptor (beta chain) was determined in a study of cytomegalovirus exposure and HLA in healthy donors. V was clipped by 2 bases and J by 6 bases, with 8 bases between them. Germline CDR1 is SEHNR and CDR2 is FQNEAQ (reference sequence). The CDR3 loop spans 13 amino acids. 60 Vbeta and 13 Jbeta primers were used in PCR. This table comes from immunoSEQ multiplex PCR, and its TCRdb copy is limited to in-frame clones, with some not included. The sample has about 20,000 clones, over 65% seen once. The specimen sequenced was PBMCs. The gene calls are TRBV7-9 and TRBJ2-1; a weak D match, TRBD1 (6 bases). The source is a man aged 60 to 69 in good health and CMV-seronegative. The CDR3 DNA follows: TGTGCCAGCAGCTTACAGGGGATCAATGAGCAGTTCTTC. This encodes CASSLQGINEQFF.